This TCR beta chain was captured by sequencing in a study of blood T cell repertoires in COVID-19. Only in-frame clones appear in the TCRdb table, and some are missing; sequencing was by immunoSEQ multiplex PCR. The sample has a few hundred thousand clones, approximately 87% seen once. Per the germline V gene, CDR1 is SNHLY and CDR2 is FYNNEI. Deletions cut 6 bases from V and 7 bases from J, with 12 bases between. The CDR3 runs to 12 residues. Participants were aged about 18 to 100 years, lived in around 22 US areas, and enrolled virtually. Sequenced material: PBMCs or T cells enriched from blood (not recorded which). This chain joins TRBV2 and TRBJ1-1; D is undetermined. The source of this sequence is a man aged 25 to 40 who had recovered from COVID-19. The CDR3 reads CASSVRRSEAFF. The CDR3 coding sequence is TGTGCCAGCAGCGTAAGGCGGAGTGAAGCTTTCTTT.